This passage covers 10 T cell receptor beta chains from one sample sequenced in a study of neoadjuvant nivolumab and ipilimumab in lung cancer. Assay used: immunoSEQ multiplex PCR; TCRdb lists only in-frame clones, some missing. The sample contains tens of thousands of clones, 85% to 90% of which appear only once. The sequencing here drew on blood, taken before neoadjuvant nivolumab, alone or with ipilimumab. The source is an adult with non-small cell lung cancer. Some clones in this sample may be carry-over from other donors' samples.

The CDR3, as DNA: TGTGCCAGCGGCAGGGAGGGGTCGGGGGCCAACGTCCTGACTTTC. Translated: CASGREGSGANVLTF. The chain combines TRBV6-1 with TRBJ2-6, with 7 positions matching TRBD2. V dropped 8 bases and J dropped 4; count of bases not matched to a gene: 8. CDR1 is MNHNS, CDR2 SASEGT, per germline. The CDR3 sequence is 15 residues long.

This clone was seen more than once but under ten times. This chain links TRBV7-2 with TRBJ2-5; 7 bases agree with TRBD2. Germline CDR1 is SGHTA and CDR2 is FQGNSA. V lost 2 bases, J lost 3 bases, and 3 bases stayed unmatched. This CDR3 region has 14 residues. CDR3 in DNA: TGTGCCAGCAGCTTATGGCGGGGGAAAGAGACCCAGTACTTC. Translated, it gives CASSLWRGKETQYF. The full variable domain, completed using reference TRBV7-2 and TRBJ2-5, is GAGVSQSPSNKVTEKGKDVELRCDPISGHTALYWYRQSLGQGLEFLIYFQGNSAPDKSGLPSDRFSAERTGGSVSTLTIQRTQQEDSAVYLCASSLWRGKETQYFGPGTRLLVL.

This chain links TRBV7-9 with TRBJ2-1, with 11 bases matching TRBD2. The CDR3 covers 17 residues. The germline CDR1 and CDR2 sequences are SEHNR and FQNEAQ (reference sequence). V dropped 5 bases and J dropped 7; count of bases not matched to a gene: 13. CDR3 DNA: TGTGCCAGCAGCGCCACTAGCGGGAGTCGCCTTTTGAATGAGCAGTTCTTC. Amino acids: CASSATSGSRLLNEQFF.

In its sample, this clone ranks as medium-sized (0.01 to 0.1%). J is TRBJ2-7 and V is TRBV10-2; D is possibly TRBD1 (5 bases). V shed 8 bases and J shed 0 bases, with 11 bases lying between them. CDR3 length: 13 amino acids. From germline, CDR1 is WSHSY and CDR2 SAAADI. The CDR3 sequence is CASAGSSSYEQYF. The DNA of the CDR3 is TGCGCCAGCGCAGGGTCATCCTCCTACGAGCAGTACTTC.

J is TRBJ2-7 and V is TRBV18, with 7 bases matching TRBD1. V was pared by 3 bases and J by 1 base, with 6 bases of the junction left unmatched. Germline loops: CDR1 KGHSH, CDR2 LQKENI. There are 15 residues in the CDR3. CDR3 protein: CASSPIPGQSYEQYF. The CDR3 coding sequence is TGTGCCAGCTCACCTATTCCGGGACAGTCCTACGAGCAGTACTTC.

The chain couples TRBV19 to TRBJ2-3, with 12 bases matching TRBD2. The ends lost 5 bases at V and 0 bases at J; junction bases unmatched: 6. Per the germline V gene, CDR1 is LNHDA and CDR2 is SQIVND (reference sequence). The CDR3 sequence is 17 residues long. CDR3 sequence reads: CASSPRTSGMSTDTQYF. CDR3 coding DNA: TGTGCCAGTAGTCCCAGGACTAGCGGGATGAGCACAGATACGCAGTATTTT.

This chain connects TRBV5-1 to TRBJ2-1; 12 bases agree with TRBD2. Germline CDR1 is SGHRS and CDR2 is YFSETQ. V shed 3 bases and J 8 bases; nucleotides not matched to a gene: 6. This CDR3 is 15 amino acids long. CDR3 nucleotide sequence: TGCGCCAGCAGCTCCACTAGCGGGAGGTTGGATGAGCAGTTCTTC. It yields the protein CASSSTSGRLDEQFF. Combining the CDR3 with reference TRBV5-1 and TRBJ2-1 gives the whole variable domain KAGVTQTPRYLIKTRGQQVTLSCSPISGHRSVSWYQQTPGQGLQFLFEYFSETQRNKGNFPGRFSGRQFSNSRSEMNVSTLELGDSALYLCASSSTSGRLDEQFFGPGTRLTVL.

The J gene is TRBJ2-7, the V gene TRBV6-1; D might be TRBD2 (6 bases). CDR1 is MNHNS and CDR2 is SASEGT in the germline V gene. The CDR3 totals 14 residues. The V and J ends lost 7 bases and 6 bases respectively, with 19 bases between them. The CDR3 here is CASTESGGVFEQYF. The CDR3 bases are TGTGCCAGCACGGAGTCCGGGGGTGTCTTCGAGCAGTACTTC.

V is TRBV5-1 and J is TRBJ2-2; 11 bases map to TRBD1. The CDR3 totals 16 residues. V was pared by 2 bases and J by 7 bases, with 7 bases of the junction left unmatched. CDR1 is SGHRS, CDR2 YFSETQ, per germline. In DNA, the CDR3 is TGCGCCAGCAGCTTCTTTGGACAGGGGGCAAGCGGGGAGCTGTTTTTT. As protein: CASSFFGQGASGELFF.

V and J are TRBV28 and TRBJ2-5; D possibly corresponds to TRBD1 (5 bases). The CDR3 runs 14 residues. The germline V gene has CDR1 MDHEN and CDR2 SYDVKM. V lost 5 bases to trimming and J lost 5 bases, with 15 bases between them. The CDR3 protein is CASSSSGARETQYF. The CDR3 DNA sequence: TGTGCCAGCAGTAGTAGTGGGGCCAGGGAGACCCAGTACTTC.